This TCR beta chain was captured by sequencing in a study of response to subunit inactivated influenza vaccine. TCRdb passed the RT-PCR reads through MiXCR, listing each CDR3 protein once. The sample records approximately 500,000 distinct CDR3 sequences, roughly 23% being singletons. Germline V CDR1 and CDR2: SGHRS, YFSETQ. This CDR3 region has 15 residues. Unmatched junction bases numbered 5, after V lost 0 bases and J lost 8 bases. These data are also associated with another study on T cells expressing NK-cell markers. From that second work: TCR beta cDNA was generated via 5'RACE template switching incorporating UMIs.

The source of this sequence is a man over 45 who received an inactivated influenza vaccine. The sequenced sample was CD4+ T cells sorted from PBMCs, obtained roughly 12 days after vaccination. The genes are TRBV5-1 and TRBJ2-1; 10 bases agree with TRBD1. This CDR3 is CASSLEGQGSHEQFF. CDR3 sequence (DNA): TGCGCCAGCAGCTTGGAGGGACAGGGGTCGCATGAGCAGTTCTTC.